This is a list of T cell receptor beta chains from one sample in a study of cytomegalovirus exposure and HLA in healthy donors. Assay: immunoSEQ multiplex PCR; the TCRdb copy retains only in-frame clones and omits some. The repertoire holds 150,000 to 180,000 clones, roughly 80% seen once, with about 13% in the top ten. The sample consisted of PBMCs. The origin of the receptors is a man in his thirties or forties in good health and CMV-seropositive. The CDR3 runs from the conserved cysteine through the conserved F or W. A D gene is named only where the DNA matches it firmly. Some rows mark clone size as missing; the rest say once, few, many or name a class of expanded clone.

clone size | J gene | V gene | D gene | CDR3 DNA | CDR3 protein
. | TRBJ2-1 | TRBV4-2 | TRBD2 | TGTGCCAGCAGCCAAGAAGGGACCGGGACTAGCGGGAGTAATGAGCAGTTCTTC | CASSQEGTGTSGSNEQFF
. | TRBJ2-5 | TRBV5-4 | TRBD2 | TGTGCCAGCAGTCACGGCGGGACTAGGAGTTCGGAGACCCAGTACTTC | CASSHGGTRSSETQYF
once | TRBJ2-7 | TRBV28 | . | TGTGCCAGCCACCAATTAGGGAGAGGGCAGTACTTC | CASHQLGRGQYF
. | TRBJ1-5 | TRBV5-5 | . | TGTGCCAGCAGCTTGACCTGGGGCGGCAATCAGCCCCAGCATTTT | CASSLTWGGNQPQHF
. | TRBJ1-1 | TRBV19 | . | TGTGCCAGTAGGGCTTTGAACACTGAAGCTTTCTTT | CASRALNTEAFF
. | TRBJ1-2 | TRBV28 | TRBD1 | TGTGCCAGCAGTTTGGGGGACAGGGGAGGTGGCTACACCTTC | CASSLGDRGGGYTF
. | TRBJ1-2 | TRBV9 | . | TGTGCCAGCAGCTCCCGGGGTGGCTACACCTTC | CASSSRGGYTF
. | TRBJ1-6 | TRBV5-1 | . | TGCGCCAGCCCCCCCGGCGGGGGGCCTTCAGATAATTCACCCCTCCACTTT | CASPPGGGPSDNSPLHF
. | TRBJ2-5 | TRBV9 | . | TGTGCCAGCAGCGTAGTTGTTCAGGCAGCAGTGGAGACCCAGTACTTC | CASSVVVQAAVETQYF
. | TRBJ2-5 | TRBV7-6 | TRBD2 | TGTGCCAGCAGCTTCCGTAGCGGGGTTCTAGCAGAGACCCAGTACTTC | CASSFRSGVLAETQYF
. | TRBJ1-2 | TRBV7-6 | . | TGTGCCAGCAGCTTACAGGGATACTATGGCTACACCTTC | CASSLQGYYGYTF
. | TRBJ2-7 | TRBV20-1 | . | TGCAGTGCCCGTAGAGGACTCGAGCAGTACTTC | CSARRGLEQYF
. | TRBJ2-1 | TRBV7-2 | TRBD2 | TGTGCCAGCAGCTTAGGGTTTTCGGCTAGCGGGGGAAGGCAGTTCTTC | CASSLGFSASGGRQFF
. | TRBJ2-1 | TRBV4-2 | TRBD1 | TGTGCCAGCAGCCTGATTCTAGGACAGGGGATACGTGAGCAGTTCTTC | CASSLILGQGIREQFF
. | TRBJ1-2 | TRBV21-1 | . | TGTGCCAGCAGAAACGGGGGGGACTATGGCTACACCTTC | CASRNGGDYGYTF
once | TRBJ2-7 | TRBV6-5 | TRBD2 | TGTGCCAGCAGTAGGACTAGCGGGATCTACGAGCAGTACTTC | CASSRTSGIYEQYF
. | TRBJ1-2 | TRBV14 | TRBD1 | TGTGCCAGCAGCCCGACAGGGGTCGGCTACACCTTC | CASSPTGVGYTF
. | TRBJ1-1 | TRBV28 | . | TGTGCCAGCAGTACAGGGTGGGACACTGAAGCTTTCTTT | CASSTGWDTEAFF
few | TRBJ2-1 | TRBV4-2 | TRBD2 | TGTGCCAGCAGCCATTATAGCGGGATCCAGACTCGGGAGCAGTTCTTC | CASSHYSGIQTREQFF
. | TRBJ2-3 | TRBV2 | . | TGTGCCAGCAGTGAGTCGCGAGTGGGTCAAAACGGGGCAGATACGCAGTATTTT | CASSESRVGQNGADTQYF
. | TRBJ1-6 | TRBV30 | . | TGTGCCTGGACCGAACCCTGGGCATCGGGGTCACCCCTCCACTTT | CAWTEPWASGSPLHF
. | TRBJ1-5 | TRBV7-2 | . | TGTGCCAGCAGCTTAGCAGAGAGTCAGCCCCAGCATTTT | CASSLAESQPQHF
. | TRBJ1-2 | TRBV6-1 | TRBD1 | TGTGCCATCAGTGATGATGGGACAGCTGCTAACTATGGCTACACCTTC | CAISDDGTAANYGYTF
. | TRBJ2-1 | TRBV28 | TRBD2 | TGTGCCAGCAGATCTAGCGGGAGCTCCTACAATGAGCAGTTCTTC | CASRSSGSSYNEQFF
. | TRBJ2-1 | TRBV27 | TRBD2 | TGTGCCAGCAGTGCCGGGACTAGCGGGATTAATGAGCAGTTCTTC | CASSAGTSGINEQFF
. | TRBJ2-7 | TRBV19 | . | TGTGCCAGTAGTATGGCGGGGCTATACTCCTACGAGCAGTACTTC | CASSMAGLYSYEQYF